This T cell receptor beta chain was identified during a study of CD8 T cells in ankylosing spondylitis. Using quantitative 5'-RACE with molecular barcodes, the authors made TCR beta libraries. TCRdb recomputed calls from the 5' RACE reads with MiXCR, one row per CDR3 protein. The sample lists some 150,000 distinct CDR3 sequences, about an eighth seen once, with roughly 4.5% in the top ten. In its sample, this clonotype was seen many times. The CDR3 extends over 17 amino acids. Germline assignment: CDR1 KGHSH and CDR2 LQKENI. The V segment lost 3 bases and the J segment 1 base; nucleotides outside the gene matches: 7.

The specimen sequenced was blood, either unsorted or a sorted T cell fraction (not recorded which). The chain recombines TRBV18 with TRBJ2-2; 8 nucleotides align to TRBD2. The TCR comes from a female donor with ankylosing spondylitis or in good health (not recorded which). The CDR3 sequence: CASSPAGGAWNTGELFF. As DNA, the CDR3 is TGTGCCAGCTCACCCGCGGGGGGCGCCTGGAACACCGGGGAGCTGTTTTTT. Full variable domain (remainder filled in from reference TRBV18 and TRBJ2-2): NAGVMQNPRHLVRRRGQEARLRCSPMKGHSHVYWYRQLPEEGLKFMVYLQKENIIDESGMPKERFSAEFPKEGPSILRIQQVVRGDSAAYFCASSPAGGAWNTGELFFGEGSRLTVL.